The 16 T cell receptor beta chains below were found in one sample sequenced in a study of technical replicates of blood from several donors. The data were produced by immunoSEQ multiplex PCR, yet TCRdb's version contains in-frame clones alone and is incomplete. The table shows tens of thousands of clones, with approximately 94% occurring only once. The sequencing sample was made of T cells isolated from PBMCs. These receptors all stem from a human donor in good health.

The CDR3 sequence: CASRAGLFEKLFF. The CDR3 DNA reads TGTGCCAGCAGAGCTGGGCTTTTTGAAAAACTGTTTTTT. The J gene is TRBJ1-4, the V gene TRBV6-5; D unresolved. V lost 6 bases and J lost 7, with 12 bases in between. The CDR3 is made up of 13 amino acids. Germline loops: CDR1 MNHEY, CDR2 SVGAGI.

V and J are TRBV5-4 and TRBJ2-5, with 7 positions matching TRBD1. This CDR3 has 14 residues. Germline trimming cut 4 bases from V and 5 bases from J; bases unmatched to any gene: 8. Germline assignment: CDR1 SGHNT and CDR2 YYREEE (reference sequence). CDR3 sequence: CASSVNLGGETQYF. In DNA form, the CDR3 reads TGTGCCAGCAGCGTAAACCTAGGGGGCGAGACCCAGTACTTC. The full variable domain, its missing parts supplied by reference TRBV5-4 and TRBJ2-5, is ETGVTQSPTHLIKTRGQQVTLRCSSQSGHNTVSWYQQALGQGPQFIFQYYREEENGRGNFPPRFSGLQFPNYSSELNVNALELDDSALYLCASSVNLGGETQYFGPGTRLLVL.

This clone is a singleton in its sample. The chain combines TRBV7-2 with TRBJ1-6; D is unresolved. Trimming shortened V by 5 bases and J by 6 bases, and 11 bases separated the two germline ends. The CDR3 sequence is 14 residues long. The germline gives CDR1 SGHTA, CDR2 FQGNSA. Here the CDR3 reads CASSLGDLNSPLHF. CDR3 bases: TGTGCCAGCAGCCTCGGAGATCTTAATTCACCCCTCCACTTT. The variable domain in full, with the rest retrieved from reference TRBV7-2 and TRBJ1-6, is GAGVSQSPSNKVTEKGKDVELRCDPISGHTALYWYRQSLGQGLEFLIYFQGNSAPDKSGLPSDRFSAERTGGSVSTLTIQRTQQEDSAVYLCASSLGDLNSPLHFGNGTRLTVT.

This chain joins TRBV28 and TRBJ2-4; TRBD1 might be the D (5 bases). The CDR3 length is 15 residues. V was cut by 2 bases and J by 4 bases, with 12 bases left in between. Per the germline V gene, CDR1 is MDHEN and CDR2 is SYDVKM. The CDR3 protein is CASSLPGIPKNIQYF. The CDR3 nucleotides are TGTGCCAGCAGTTTACCAGGGATCCCAAAAAACATTCAGTACTTC.

This chain links TRBV5-1 with TRBJ1-3; D gene ambiguous. Between the trimmed V and J ends, which lost 9 bases and 0 bases, there was a span of 13 bases. Germline CDR1 reads SGHRS; CDR2 reads YFSETQ. This CDR3 has 14 amino acids. The CDR3 loop is CATKEGISGNTIYF. The CDR3 region has the DNA TGCGCCACCAAGGAGGGCATCTCTGGAAACACCATATATTTT.

This chain joins TRBV18 and TRBJ1-2; D is undetermined. The CDR3 contains 11 residues. Germline CDR1 is KGHSH and CDR2 is LQKENI. Between the trimmed V and J ends, which lost 4 bases and 4 bases, there was a span of 4 bases. The DNA of the CDR3 is TGTGCCAGCTCACTCTCCTATGGCTACACCTTC. This gives the protein CASSLSYGYTF. Full variable domain (remainder filled in from reference TRBV18 and TRBJ1-2): NAGVMQNPRHLVRRRGQEARLRCSPMKGHSHVYWYRQLPEEGLKFMVYLQKENIIDESGMPKERFSAEFPKEGPSILRIQQVVRGDSAAYFCASSLSYGYTFGSGTRLTVV.

This sequence joins TRBV5-8 and TRBJ1-5, with TRBD1 matching 7 bases. Losses at the gene ends were 4 bases for V and 3 bases for J; bases not matched to a gene: 4. The CDR3 is 14 amino acids. In germline, CDR1 is SGHTS, CDR2 YDEGEE. DNA for the CDR3: TGTGCCAGCAGCCGGGGACAGTTCAATCAGCCCCAGCATTTT. It yields the protein CASSRGQFNQPQHF. The full variable domain, its missing parts supplied by reference TRBV5-8 and TRBJ1-5, is EAGVTQSPTHLIKTRGQQATLRCSPISGHTSVYWYQQALGLGLQFLLWYDEGEERNRGNFPPRFSGRQFPNYSSELNVNALELEDSALYLCASSRGQFNQPQHFGDGTRLSIL.

The gene calls are TRBV15 and TRBJ2-1; 10 bases match TRBD2. Trimming at V came to 7 bases and at J to 5 bases, leaving 11 bases not matched to a gene. CDR1 and CDR2 from the germline V gene are LNHNV and YYDKDF (reference sequence). The CDR3 extends over 16 amino acids. The CDR3 sequence is CATTPTGLAENNEQFF. DNA of the CDR3: TGTGCCACCACCCCCACCGGACTAGCGGAGAACAATGAGCAGTTCTTC.

The J gene is TRBJ1-2, the V gene TRBV6-1, with D perhaps matching TRBD1 (6 bases). V lost 0 bases, J lost 3 bases, and 8 bases lay in between. The V gene's germline CDR1 is MNHNS and CDR2 SASEGT. The CDR3 totals 14 residues. CDR3 amino acids: CASSEAGTHYGYTF. CDR3 in DNA: TGTGCCAGCAGTGAAGCCGGGACACACTATGGCTACACCTTC.

V is TRBV18 and J is TRBJ1-5; TRBD1 is a possible D gene (6 bases). The germline V gene encodes CDR1 KGHSH and CDR2 LQKENI. This CDR3 contains 15 residues. The ends were cut back, 0 bases at V and 3 bases at J, with 9 bases in the middle. The DNA of the CDR3 is TGTGCCAGCTCACCACCGGGGGCAGACAATCAGCCCCAGCATTTT. Translating gives CASSPPGADNQPQHF.

V and J are TRBV5-4 and TRBJ1-1, with D perhaps TRBD1 (5 bases). Germline loops: CDR1 SGHNT, CDR2 YYREEE (reference sequence). The CDR3 runs 13 residues. The V and J ends lost 3 bases and 2 bases respectively, with 8 bases between them. DNA of the CDR3: TGTGCCAGCAGCTCAGGGATTAACACTGAAGCTTTCTTT. Amino acid sequence: CASSSGINTEAFF.

The chain links TRBV5-1 to TRBJ2-7; 9 bases align to TRBD1. Per germline, CDR1 SGHRS and CDR2 YFSETQ. V trimming: 4 bases; J trimming: 4 bases; junction bases outside the gene matches: 9. CDR3 length: 15 amino acids. CDR3 coding DNA: TGCGCCAGCAGCCATGAGGGGACAGGGTCTTACGAGCAGTACTTC. Its protein product is CASSHEGTGSYEQYF.

This clone was counted a single time. The chain has TRBV6-1 and TRBJ2-7; D may be TRBD2 (6 bases). V lost 11 bases, J lost 6 bases, and 11 bases lay in between. This CDR3 contains 10 residues. The germline gives CDR1 MNHNS, CDR2 SASEGT. The CDR3 nucleotides read TGTGCCGGGCGGGGAACCGAGCAGTACTTC. Protein: CAGRGTEQYF.

The V and J genes are TRBV5-1 and TRBJ2-3; D gene ambiguous. The germline V and J ends were trimmed by 4 bases and 2 bases, with 11 bases remaining between them. CDR1 is SGHRS, CDR2 YFSETQ, per germline. The CDR3 is 14 residues long. CDR3 in amino acids: CASSLRQSTDTQYF. CDR3 bases: TGCGCCAGCAGCCTTCGTCAGTCCACAGATACGCAGTATTTT.

The V gene is TRBV10-3, the J gene TRBJ2-5, with 8 bases lining up with TRBD2. The CDR3 runs to 14 residues. V gave up 4 bases and J gave up 4 bases; unmatched junction bases: 5. Germline CDR1 ENHRY, CDR2 SYGVKD. CDR3 coding DNA: TGTGCCATCAGTGGAGAAACTAGCGGAGAGACCCAGTACTTC. Protein: CAISGETSGETQYF.

In its sample, this clone was seen once. V and J are TRBV7-9 and TRBJ1-4; the D gene is possibly TRBD1 (5 bases). Germline lookup yields CDR1 SEHNR and CDR2 FQNEAQ (reference sequence). This CDR3 is 14 amino acids long. V was trimmed by 1 base and J by 5 bases, leaving 8 bases between them. In nucleotides, the CDR3 is TGTGCCAGCAGCTTAGGGGAGGGGAATGAAAAACTGTTTTTT. Amino acids: CASSLGEGNEKLFF.